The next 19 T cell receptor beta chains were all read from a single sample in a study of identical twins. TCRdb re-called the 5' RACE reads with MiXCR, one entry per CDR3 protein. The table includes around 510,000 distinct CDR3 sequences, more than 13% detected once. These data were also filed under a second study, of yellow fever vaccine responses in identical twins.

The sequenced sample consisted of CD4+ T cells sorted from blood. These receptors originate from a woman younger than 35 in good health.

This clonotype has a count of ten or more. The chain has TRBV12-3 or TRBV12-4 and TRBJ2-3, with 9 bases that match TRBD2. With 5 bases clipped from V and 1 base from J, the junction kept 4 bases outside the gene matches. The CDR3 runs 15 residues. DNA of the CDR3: TGTGCCAGCAGTCTAAGGACTAGCGGCACAGATACGCAGTATTTT. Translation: CASSLRTSGTDTQYF.

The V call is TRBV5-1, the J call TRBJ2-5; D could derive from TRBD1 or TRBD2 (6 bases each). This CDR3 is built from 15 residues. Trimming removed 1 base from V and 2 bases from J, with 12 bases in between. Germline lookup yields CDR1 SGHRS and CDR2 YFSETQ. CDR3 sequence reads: CASSLSGAPQETQYF. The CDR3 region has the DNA TGCGCCAGCAGCTTGTCGGGGGCCCCACAAGAGACCCAGTACTTC.

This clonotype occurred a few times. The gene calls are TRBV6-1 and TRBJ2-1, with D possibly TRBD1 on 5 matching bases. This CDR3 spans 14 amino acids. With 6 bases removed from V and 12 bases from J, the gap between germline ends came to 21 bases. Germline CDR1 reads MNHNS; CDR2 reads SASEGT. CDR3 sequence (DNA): TGTGCCAGCAGACAGTCGACAGATGACAAAGGGCAGTTCTTC. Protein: CASRQSTDDKGQFF.

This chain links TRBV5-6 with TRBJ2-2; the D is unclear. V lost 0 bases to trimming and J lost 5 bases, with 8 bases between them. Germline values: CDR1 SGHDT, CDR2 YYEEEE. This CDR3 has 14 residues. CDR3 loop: CASSLVGRTGELFF. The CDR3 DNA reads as TGTGCCAGCAGCTTGGTAGGGCGTACCGGGGAGCTGTTTTTT.

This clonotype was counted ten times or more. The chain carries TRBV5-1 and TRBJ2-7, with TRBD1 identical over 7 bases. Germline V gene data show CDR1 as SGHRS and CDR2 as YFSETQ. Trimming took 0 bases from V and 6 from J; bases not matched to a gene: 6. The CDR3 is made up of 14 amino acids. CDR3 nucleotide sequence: TGCGCCAGCAGCTTGGACAGGGGACGCGGCGAGCAGTACTTC. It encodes CASSLDRGRGEQYF.

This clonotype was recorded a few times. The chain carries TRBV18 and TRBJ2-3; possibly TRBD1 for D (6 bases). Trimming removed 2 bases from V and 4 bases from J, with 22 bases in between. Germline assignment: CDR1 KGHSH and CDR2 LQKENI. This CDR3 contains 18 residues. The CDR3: CASSPSNGPQGSADTQYF. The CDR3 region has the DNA TGTGCCAGCTCACCATCTAACGGTCCACAGGGATCGGCAGATACGCAGTATTTT.

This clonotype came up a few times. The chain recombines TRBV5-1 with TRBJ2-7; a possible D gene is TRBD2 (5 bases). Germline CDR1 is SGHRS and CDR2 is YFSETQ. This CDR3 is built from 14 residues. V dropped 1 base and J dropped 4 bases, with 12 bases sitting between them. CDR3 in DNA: TGCGCCAGCAGCTTGTCCGGACTTCAGTACGAGCAGTACTTC. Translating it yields CASSLSGLQYEQYF.

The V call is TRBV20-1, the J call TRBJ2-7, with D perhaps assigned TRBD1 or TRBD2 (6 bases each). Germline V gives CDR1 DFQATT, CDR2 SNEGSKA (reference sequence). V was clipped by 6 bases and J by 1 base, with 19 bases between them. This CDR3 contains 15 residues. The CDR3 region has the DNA TGCAGTGCGAGGTATGGGGGGCCTAGGTCCTACGAGCAGTACTTC. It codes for CSARYGGPRSYEQYF.

CDR3 amino acids: CAISESRGGGYEQYF. CDR3 DNA: TGTGCCATCAGTGAGTCCCGAGGGGGCGGCTACGAGCAGTACTTC. This rearrangement joins TRBV10-3 to TRBJ2-7, with 7 nucleotides matching TRBD1. V dropped 0 bases and J dropped 3; count of bases not matched to a gene: 5. The CDR3 is made up of 15 amino acids. Germline values: CDR1 ENHRY, CDR2 SYGVKD.

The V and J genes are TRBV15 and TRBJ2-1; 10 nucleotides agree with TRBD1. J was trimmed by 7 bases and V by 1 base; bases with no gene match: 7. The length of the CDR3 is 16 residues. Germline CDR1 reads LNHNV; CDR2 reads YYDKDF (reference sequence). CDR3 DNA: TGTGCCACCAGCAGAGGGACCGGGACAGGGGAGAATGAGCAGTTCTTC. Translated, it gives CATSRGTGTGENEQFF.

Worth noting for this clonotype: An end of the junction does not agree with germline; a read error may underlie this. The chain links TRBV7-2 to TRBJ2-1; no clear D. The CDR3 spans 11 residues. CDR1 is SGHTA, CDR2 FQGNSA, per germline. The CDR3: CASSALGPSLF. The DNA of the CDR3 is TGTGCCAGCAGCGCCCTTGGACCCTCACTCTTC.

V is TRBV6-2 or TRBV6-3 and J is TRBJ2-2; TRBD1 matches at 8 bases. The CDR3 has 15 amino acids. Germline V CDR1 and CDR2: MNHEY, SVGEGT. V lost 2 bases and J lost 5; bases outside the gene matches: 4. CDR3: CASSYEDRVTGELFF. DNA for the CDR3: TGTGCCAGCAGTTACGAGGACAGGGTGACCGGGGAGCTGTTTTTT.

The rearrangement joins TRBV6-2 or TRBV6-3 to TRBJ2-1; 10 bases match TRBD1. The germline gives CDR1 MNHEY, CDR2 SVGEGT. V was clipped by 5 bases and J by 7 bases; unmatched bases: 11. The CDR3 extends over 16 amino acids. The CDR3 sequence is CASSNIRDRGRNEQFF. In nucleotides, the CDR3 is TGTGCCAGCAGTAATATCCGGGACAGGGGAAGAAATGAGCAGTTCTTC.

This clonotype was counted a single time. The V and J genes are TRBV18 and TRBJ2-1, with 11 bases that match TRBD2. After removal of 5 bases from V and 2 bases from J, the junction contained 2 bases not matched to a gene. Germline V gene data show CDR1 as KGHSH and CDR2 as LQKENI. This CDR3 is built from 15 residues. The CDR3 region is CASSALAGAYNEQFF. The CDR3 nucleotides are TGTGCCAGCTCAGCACTAGCGGGAGCCTACAATGAGCAGTTCTTC.

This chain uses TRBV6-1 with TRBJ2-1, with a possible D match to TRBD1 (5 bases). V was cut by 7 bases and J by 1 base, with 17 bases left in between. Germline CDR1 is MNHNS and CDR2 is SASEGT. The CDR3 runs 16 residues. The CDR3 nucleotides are TGTGCCAGCAACTCATTCGGGCAGGGATCCTACAATGAGCAGTTCTTC. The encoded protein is CASNSFGQGSYNEQFF.

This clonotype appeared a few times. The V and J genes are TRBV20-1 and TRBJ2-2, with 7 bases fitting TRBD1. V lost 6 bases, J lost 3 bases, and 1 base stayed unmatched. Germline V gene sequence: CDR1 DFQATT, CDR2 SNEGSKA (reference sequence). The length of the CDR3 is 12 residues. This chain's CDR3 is CSATGDTGELFF. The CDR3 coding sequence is TGCAGTGCCACAGGGGACACCGGGGAGCTGTTTTTT.

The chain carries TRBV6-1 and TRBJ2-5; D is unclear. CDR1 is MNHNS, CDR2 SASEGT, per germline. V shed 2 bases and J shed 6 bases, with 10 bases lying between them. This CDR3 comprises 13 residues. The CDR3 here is CASSESLIQTQYF. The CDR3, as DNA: TGTGCCAGCAGTGAATCGTTAATCCAGACCCAGTACTTC.

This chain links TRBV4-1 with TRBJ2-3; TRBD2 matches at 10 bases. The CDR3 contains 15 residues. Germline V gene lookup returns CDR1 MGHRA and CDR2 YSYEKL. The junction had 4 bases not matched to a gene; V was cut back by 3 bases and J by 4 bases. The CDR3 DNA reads TGCGCCAGCAGCCAGTCGAGCGGGGGGGCAGATACGCAGTATTTT. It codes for CASSQSSGGADTQYF.

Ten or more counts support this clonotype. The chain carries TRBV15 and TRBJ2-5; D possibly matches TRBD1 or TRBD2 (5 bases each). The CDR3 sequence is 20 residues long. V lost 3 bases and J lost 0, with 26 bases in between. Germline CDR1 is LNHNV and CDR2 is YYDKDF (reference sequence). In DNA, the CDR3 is TGTGCCACCAGCAGGCTACTAGGGGTGGGAGACTTCTCGTACCAAGAGACCCAGTACTTC. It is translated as CATSRLLGVGDFSYQETQYF.